The T cell receptor beta chain described here comes from a study of blood T cells in healthy people across ages. This CDR3 contains 15 residues. CDR1 is SGHTA and CDR2 is FQGTGA in the germline V gene. The junction had 5 bases not matched to a gene; V was cut back by 1 base and J by 5 bases. Primers used in a second PCR of about 6 to 12 cycles were a sample-barcoded 5' primer and a J-beta primer mix. TCRdb reprocessed the 5' RACE reads via MiXCR and lists one record per CDR3 protein. The sample consists of 450,000 to 700,000 distinct CDR3 sequences, 27% of them appearing once. V gene TRBV7-3 combines with J gene TRBJ2-5; 9 bases are shared with TRBD2. This sequence was found in a woman in her 70s in good health. Sequenced sample: blood. This CDR3 reads CASSLMAGGHETQYF. CDR3 sequence (DNA): TGTGCCAGCAGCTTAATGGCGGGGGGGCATGAGACCCAGTACTTC.